This T cell receptor beta chain appears in the sequencing data of a study of blood T cells in healthy people across ages. Turning to this clonotype: Its cognate antigen is unknown.

Findings and limits, study-wide: Estimated diversity that came from one million T cells was considered an underestimate. Among long-lived donors, naive CD4+ cells were more numerous and diversity higher than in aged donors.

The length of the CDR3 is 12 residues. V gave up 8 bases and J gave up 1 base, with 11 bases separating them. Germline values: CDR1 DFQATT, CDR2 SNEGSKA (reference sequence). Then a second PCR, running about 6 to 12 cycles, was carried out with a sample-barcoded 5' primer and a J-beta primer mix. Carrying 12 random nucleotides, a template-switch adaptor labeled each individual cDNA molecule. MiXCR, applied by TCRdb to the 5' RACE reads, yields one record per CDR3 protein. This sample has 1.5 million to 2 million distinct CDR3 sequences, with roughly 49% found just once. The gene calls are TRBV20-1 and TRBJ1-2, with D tentatively TRBD1 (5 bases). This receptor was identified in a woman between 40 and 55 years old in good health. The sequenced sample consisted of blood. CDR3 residues: CSRDGHNYGYTF. The CDR3 DNA reads TGCAGTCGGGACGGACATAACTATGGCTACACCTTC.